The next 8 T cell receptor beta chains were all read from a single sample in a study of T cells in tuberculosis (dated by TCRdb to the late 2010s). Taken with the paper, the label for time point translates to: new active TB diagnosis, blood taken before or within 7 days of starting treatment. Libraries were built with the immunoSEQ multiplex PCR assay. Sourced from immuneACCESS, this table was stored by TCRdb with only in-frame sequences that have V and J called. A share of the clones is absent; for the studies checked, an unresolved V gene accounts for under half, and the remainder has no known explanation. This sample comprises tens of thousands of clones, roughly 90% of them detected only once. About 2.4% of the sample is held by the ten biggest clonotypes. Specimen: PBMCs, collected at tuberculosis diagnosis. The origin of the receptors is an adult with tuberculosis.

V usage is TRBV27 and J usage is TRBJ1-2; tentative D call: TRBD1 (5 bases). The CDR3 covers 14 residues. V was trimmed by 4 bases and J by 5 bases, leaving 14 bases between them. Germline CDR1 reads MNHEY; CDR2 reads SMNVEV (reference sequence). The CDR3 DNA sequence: TGTGCCAGCAGTTATAGGGGTCCACCGTATGGCTACACCTTC. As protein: CASSYRGPPYGYTF.

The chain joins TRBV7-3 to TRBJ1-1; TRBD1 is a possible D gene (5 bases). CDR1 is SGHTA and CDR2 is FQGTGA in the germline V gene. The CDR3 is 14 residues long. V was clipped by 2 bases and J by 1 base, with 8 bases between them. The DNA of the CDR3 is TGTGCCAGCAGCTTAGGGGCGGAGAACACTGAAGCTTTCTTT. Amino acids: CASSLGAENTEAFF.

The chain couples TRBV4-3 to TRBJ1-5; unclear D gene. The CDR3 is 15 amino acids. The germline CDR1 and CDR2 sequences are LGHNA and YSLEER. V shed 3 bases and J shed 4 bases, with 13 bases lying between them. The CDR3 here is CASSQRHSSNQPQHF. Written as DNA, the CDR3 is TGCGCCAGCAGCCAGAGACATTCCTCGAATCAGCCCCAGCATTTT.

CDR3 coding DNA: TGTGCCAGCAGCTACTCGACAGGGCCCGGGGAGCTGTTTTTT. Its protein product is CASSYSTGPGELFF. The chain employs TRBV9 and TRBJ2-2, with TRBD1 matching over 7 bases. CDR3 length equals 14 residues. Looked up from germline, CDR1 is SGDLS and CDR2 is YYNGEE. With 4 bases clipped from V and 6 bases from J, the junction kept 6 bases outside the gene matches.

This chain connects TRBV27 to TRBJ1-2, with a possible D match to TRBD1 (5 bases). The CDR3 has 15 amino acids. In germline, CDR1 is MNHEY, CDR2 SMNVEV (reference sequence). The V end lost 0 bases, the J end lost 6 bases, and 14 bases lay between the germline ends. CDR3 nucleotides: TGTGCCAGCAGTTTATCGAAATCAGGGATGAATGGCTACACCTTC. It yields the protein CASSLSKSGMNGYTF.

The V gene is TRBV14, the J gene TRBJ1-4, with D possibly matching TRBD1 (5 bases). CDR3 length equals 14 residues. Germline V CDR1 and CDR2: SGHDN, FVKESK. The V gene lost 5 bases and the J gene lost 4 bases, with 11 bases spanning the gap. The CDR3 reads CASSFDSLNEKLFF. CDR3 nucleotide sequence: TGTGCCAGCAGCTTCGACAGCCTTAATGAAAAACTGTTTTTT.

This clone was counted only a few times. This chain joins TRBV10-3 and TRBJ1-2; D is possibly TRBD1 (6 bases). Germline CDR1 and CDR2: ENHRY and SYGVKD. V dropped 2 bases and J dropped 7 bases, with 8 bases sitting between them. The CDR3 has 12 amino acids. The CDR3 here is CAISEVDSGYTF. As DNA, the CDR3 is TGTGCCATCAGTGAGGTGGACAGTGGCTACACCTTC.

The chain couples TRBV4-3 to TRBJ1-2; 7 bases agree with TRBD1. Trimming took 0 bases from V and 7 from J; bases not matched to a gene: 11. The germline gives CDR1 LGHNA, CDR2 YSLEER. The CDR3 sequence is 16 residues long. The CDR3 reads CASSQDQGGLGPGYTF. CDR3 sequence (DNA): TGCGCCAGCAGCCAAGATCAGGGGGGTTTGGGTCCTGGCTACACCTTC.